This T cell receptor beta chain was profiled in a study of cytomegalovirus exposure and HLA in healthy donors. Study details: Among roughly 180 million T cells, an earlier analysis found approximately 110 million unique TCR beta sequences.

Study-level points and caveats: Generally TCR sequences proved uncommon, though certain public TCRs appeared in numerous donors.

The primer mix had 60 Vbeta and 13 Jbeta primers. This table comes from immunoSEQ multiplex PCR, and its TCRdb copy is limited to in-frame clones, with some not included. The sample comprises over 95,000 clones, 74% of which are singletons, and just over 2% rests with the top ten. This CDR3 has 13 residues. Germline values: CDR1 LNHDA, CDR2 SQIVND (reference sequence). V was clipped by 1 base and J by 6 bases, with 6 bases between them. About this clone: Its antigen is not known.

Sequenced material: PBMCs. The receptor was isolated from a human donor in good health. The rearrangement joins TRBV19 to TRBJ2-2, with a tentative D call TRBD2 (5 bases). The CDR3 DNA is TGTGCCAGTAGTATAGTACTAGCCGGGGAGCTGTTTTTT. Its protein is CASSIVLAGELFF.